The next 31 T cell receptor beta chains were all read from a single sample in a study of monozygotic twins with inflammatory bowel disease. TCRdb re-called the 5' RACE reads and catalogs CDR3 proteins one per entry, DNA excluded. Its table records roughly 200,000 distinct CDR3 sequences. The sequenced material came from blood. The receptors come from a human donor with ulcerative colitis or Crohn's disease, or a healthy co-twin of an affected twin (not recorded which).

V and J are TRBV5-1 and TRBJ2-1; TCRdb picks TRBD1, but there is no DNA to check that call. Germline assignment: CDR1 SGHRS and CDR2 YFSETQ. This CDR3 region has 15 residues. Here the CDR3 reads CASSLTGGLYNEQFF.

The gene calls are TRBV18 and TRBJ1-6. This CDR3 has 13 amino acids. Germline V gene sequence: CDR1 KGHSH, CDR2 LQKENI. The CDR3 here is CASSPATSSPLHF.

The gene calls are TRBV10-3 and TRBJ1-1; TCRdb returns TRBD1, unconfirmable since there is no DNA. Germline CDR1 reads ENHRY; CDR2 reads SYGVKD. The CDR3 sequence is 14 residues long. CDR3 loop: CAIQTDRMNTEAFF.

The rearrangement joins TRBV9 to TRBJ2-1; as DNA is missing, the TRBD1 call by TCRdb cannot be tested. Germline V gene sequence: CDR1 SGDLS, CDR2 YYNGEE. The length of the CDR3 is 17 residues. CDR3 protein: CASSVAAGQGAWDEQFF.

The V and J genes are TRBV5-1 and TRBJ2-1; the D gene TCRdb calls, TRBD1, cannot be checked with no DNA. The CDR3 has 14 amino acids. Germline V CDR1 and CDR2: SGHRS, YFSETQ. This CDR3 is CASSLGAGYNEQFF.

This chain connects TRBV5-1 to TRBJ2-2; TCRdb lists TRBD1, though no DNA is available to test this call. The CDR3 totals 18 residues. Germline loops: CDR1 SGHRS, CDR2 YFSETQ. CDR3: CASSHRDRGRPNTGELFF.

The chain employs TRBV6-1 and TRBJ2-3; TCRdb picks TRBD2, but there is no DNA to check that call. The CDR3 totals 17 residues. The V gene's germline CDR1 is MNHNS and CDR2 SASEGT. The CDR3 loop reads CASRADLAGAGTDTQYF.

The V call is TRBV20-1, the J call TRBJ1-6; TCRdb's D gene call, TRBD1, goes unchecked for lack of DNA. Germline loops: CDR1 DFQATT, CDR2 SNEGSKA (reference sequence). The CDR3 spans 14 residues. This chain's CDR3 is CSARSGTDNSPLHF.

This chain joins TRBV15 and TRBJ1-4. This CDR3 is built from 15 residues. CDR1 is LNHNV, CDR2 YYDKDF, per germline (reference sequence). CDR3 region: CATSRDGQLNEKLFF.

The V and J genes are TRBV20-1 and TRBJ1-1. CDR1 and CDR2 from the germline V gene are DFQATT and SNEGSKA (reference sequence). This CDR3 region has 15 residues. CDR3 in amino acids: CSARLSGGRNTEAFF.

This CDR3 reads CASSFLSGGTGETQYF. The chain is built from TRBV5-1 and TRBJ2-5; the D call of TRBD2 rests on TCRdb alone, since no DNA is present to check it. The CDR3 extends over 16 amino acids. CDR1 and CDR2 (germline): SGHRS, YFSETQ.

This chain uses TRBV7-2 with TRBJ1-1; TCRdb proposes TRBD1, but this gene call is untestable without DNA. Germline loops: CDR1 SGHTA, CDR2 FQGNSA. The CDR3 has 13 amino acids. This chain's CDR3 is CASSLNSGTEAFF.

V gene TRBV20-1 combines with J gene TRBJ2-5; TCRdb's assignment of TRBD1 cannot be checked, as there is no DNA. The germline CDR1 and CDR2 sequences are DFQATT and SNEGSKA (reference sequence). CDR3 length: 15 residues. CDR3 loop: CSAPDKRVIQETQYF.

The rearrangement links TRBV5-1 to TRBJ2-2; with no DNA, the TCRdb D assignment of TRBD2 cannot be verified. CDR1 and CDR2 from the germline V gene are SGHRS and YFSETQ. CDR3 length equals 15 residues. CDR3 region: CASSFGTSLTGELFF.

This rearrangement joins TRBV6-5 to TRBJ2-1; the D call of TRBD1 rests on TCRdb alone, since no DNA is present to check it. Germline values: CDR1 MNHEY, CDR2 SVGAGI. The CDR3 covers 17 residues. Here the CDR3 reads CASSYSKDAESQGEQFF.

This chain joins TRBV5-6 and TRBJ1-1; checking the TCRdb D call of TRBD1 is not possible without DNA. In germline, CDR1 is SGHDT, CDR2 YYEEEE. The CDR3 length is 13 residues. CDR3 sequence: CASSLIRAAEAFF.

This chain connects TRBV10-3 to TRBJ2-3; TCRdb indicates TRBD2, and absent DNA this call remains unverified. This CDR3 is 15 amino acids long. Germline V gives CDR1 ENHRY, CDR2 SYGVKD. Here the CDR3 reads CAIRREGMVQDTQYF.

V is TRBV7-3 and J is TRBJ2-1; TCRdb designates TRBD1, a call that cannot be tested without DNA. The CDR3 runs 14 residues. The V gene's germline CDR1 is SGHTA and CDR2 FQGTGA. CDR3 amino acids: CASSLTGGPNEQFF.

The rearrangement joins TRBV15 to TRBJ1-2. The CDR3 length is 15 residues. Looked up from germline, CDR1 is LNHNV and CDR2 is YYDKDF (reference sequence). CDR3 residues: CATSRDPGTVYGYTF.

CDR3 region: CASSLVFQETQYF. This chain joins TRBV5-1 and TRBJ2-5. This CDR3 has 13 amino acids. CDR1 and CDR2 (germline): SGHRS, YFSETQ.

The V gene is TRBV5-1, the J gene TRBJ2-1; TCRdb outputs TRBD2, but without DNA this stays unchecked. CDR1 is SGHRS and CDR2 is YFSETQ in the germline V gene. CDR3 size: 12 residues. The CDR3 spells CASTVERGEQFF. Full variable domain (rest looked up from reference TRBV5-1 and TRBJ2-1): KAGVTQTPRYLIKTRGQQVTLSCSPISGHRSVSWYQQTPGQGLQFLFEYFSETQRNKGNFPGRFSGRQFSNSRSEMNVSTLELGDSALYLCASTVERGEQFFGPGTRLTVL.

The V and J genes are TRBV4-2 and TRBJ1-2. Germline CDR1 is LGHNA and CDR2 is YNFKEQ. This CDR3 is built from 13 residues. CDR3 protein: CASSQRTVDGYTF.

V and J are TRBV5-6 and TRBJ1-1; there is no DNA to check the TCRdb D call of TRBD1. Germline V gene data show CDR1 as SGHDT and CDR2 as YYEEEE. CDR3 length: 15 residues. The CDR3 here is CASSFGAQGNTEAFF.

The chain links TRBV5-1 to TRBJ2-7; TCRdb's assignment of TRBD2 cannot be checked, as there is no DNA. CDR3 length: 15 residues. The germline V gene encodes CDR1 SGHRS and CDR2 YFSETQ. The CDR3 here is CASSLAEGAAYEQYF.

This chain joins TRBV5-6 and TRBJ1-4; lacking DNA, the TRBD1 call made by TCRdb goes unchecked. From germline, CDR1 is SGHDT and CDR2 YYEEEE. The CDR3 contains 17 residues. CDR3 loop: CASSSAGQGIVGEKLFF.

The chain is built from TRBV6-5 and TRBJ2-7; the D call from TCRdb, TRBD1, cannot be confirmed without DNA. The CDR3 runs 16 residues. Germline V CDR1 and CDR2: MNHEY, SVGAGI. The CDR3: CASSYYIDRASYEQYF.

V usage is TRBV7-2 and J usage is TRBJ2-4; TCRdb's D call, TRBD1, is unchecked because there is no DNA. Germline assignment: CDR1 SGHTA and CDR2 FQGNSA. This CDR3 spans 14 amino acids. CDR3 sequence: CASSPRQGRNIQYF.

This CDR3 is CASSQIIGLAGGQGETQYF. This rearrangement joins TRBV4-1 to TRBJ2-5; no DNA is available, so the TRBD2 call from TCRdb remains unchecked. The CDR3 has 19 amino acids. Germline CDR1 and CDR2: MGHRA and YSYEKL.

The CDR3 loop is CATSTGTSSPPEQYF. This rearrangement joins TRBV24-1 to TRBJ2-7; TCRdb's assignment of TRBD2 cannot be checked, as there is no DNA. In germline, CDR1 is KGHDR, CDR2 SFDVKD. CDR3 length equals 15 residues.

This CDR3 reads CSAHGGQANSPLHF. The rearrangement uses TRBV20-1 and TRBJ1-6; the TCRdb call, TRBD1, lacks DNA for checking. The CDR3 extends over 14 amino acids. CDR1 and CDR2 (germline): DFQATT, SNEGSKA (reference sequence).

This chain uses TRBV7-2 with TRBJ1-6. Germline-derived CDR1 and CDR2 are SGHTA and FQGNSA. This CDR3 region has 15 residues. The CDR3 spells CASSSISSYNSPLHF.